These 27 T cell receptor beta chains were all obtained from the same sample, sequenced in a study of cytomegalovirus exposure and HLA in healthy donors. Use of 60 Vbeta and 13 Jbeta primers characterized the PCR. Using immunoSEQ multiplex PCR, the repertoire was profiled, and TCRdb retains in-frame clones only, with some absent. The table for this sample gives 150,000 to 250,000 clones. Sequenced sample: PBMCs. The receptors derive from a boy between 10 and 17 years old in good health and CMV-seronegative.

The chain carries TRBV14 and TRBJ2-3; D remains ambiguous. Looked up from germline, CDR1 is SGHDN and CDR2 is FVKESK. Deletions cut 4 bases from V and 2 bases from J, with 19 bases between. This CDR3 is 17 amino acids long. CDR3: CASSPSYELPTTDTQYF. DNA for the CDR3: TGTGCCAGCAGCCCCTCATATGAGCTTCCAACCACAGATACGCAGTATTTT.

In regard to this clone: An end of the junction differs from the germline gene, which may be a read error. This chain uses TRBV20-1 with TRBJ2-3, with 10 bases matching TRBD2. Per germline, CDR1 DFQATT and CDR2 SNEGSKA (reference sequence). There are 11 residues in the CDR3. The CDR3 nucleotides are TGCAGTGCTAGAGCCCGAGCGGGGGGGAGTTTT. Its translation: CSARARAGGSF.

Regarding this clone: Relative to the germline gene, one junction end is altered; a read error may explain this. J is TRBJ1-5 and V is TRBV5-4; D perhaps matches TRBD1 (6 bases). Looked up from germline, CDR1 is SGHNT and CDR2 is YYREEE (reference sequence). The CDR3 has 14 residues. The CDR3 protein is CATSRGGGGQPQHF. DNA for the CDR3: TGTGCCACCAGCCGGGGGGGCGGGGGTCAGCCCCAGCATTTT.

The chain links TRBV9 to TRBJ2-2; the D gene is possibly TRBD1 (6 bases). V gave up 2 bases and J gave up 3 bases, with 11 bases separating them. Per germline, CDR1 SGDLS and CDR2 YYNGEE. The CDR3 loop spans 15 amino acids. CDR3 in amino acids: CASSVAGAYTGELFF. DNA of the CDR3: TGTGCCAGCAGCGTGGCAGGGGCGTACACCGGGGAGCTGTTTTTT. Full variable domain (remainder filled in from reference TRBV9 and TRBJ2-2): DSGVTQTPKHLITATGQRVTLRCSPRSGDLSVYWYQQSLDQGLQFLIQYYNGEERAKGNILERFSAQQFPDLHSELNLSSLELGDSALYFCASSVAGAYTGELFFGEGSRLTVL.

This rearrangement joins TRBV6-5 to TRBJ1-1, with D perhaps TRBD1 (5 bases). There are 14 residues in the CDR3. Germline CDR1 reads MNHEY; CDR2 reads SVGAGI. Trimming cost V 4 bases and J 1 base, with 10 bases left between them. The CDR3 loop reads CASSSFQGNTEAFF. The CDR3 DNA reads TGTGCCAGCAGTTCATTTCAGGGGAACACTGAAGCTTTCTTT.

The chain carries TRBV5-1 and TRBJ1-2, with D perhaps matching TRBD1 (5 bases). CDR1 is SGHRS and CDR2 is YFSETQ in the germline V gene. Deletions cut 2 bases from V and 2 bases from J, with 7 bases between. This CDR3 region has 13 residues. CDR3 protein: CASSFPGNYGYTF. The CDR3, as DNA: TGCGCCAGCAGCTTCCCAGGGAACTATGGCTACACCTTC.

This chain links TRBV6-5 with TRBJ1-1; the D is unclear. Germline V CDR1 and CDR2: MNHEY, SVGAGI. The V gene lost 6 bases and the J gene lost 1 base, with 12 bases spanning the gap. The CDR3 loop spans 14 amino acids. CDR3 amino acids: CASRRDTRNTEAFF. In DNA form, the CDR3 reads TGTGCCAGCAGGCGCGACACAAGGAACACTGAAGCTTTCTTT.

The chain joins TRBV15 to TRBJ1-2, with 7 nucleotides matching TRBD1. The germline V gene encodes CDR1 LNHNV and CDR2 YYDKDF (reference sequence). The CDR3 length is 14 residues. After removal of 9 bases from V and 6 bases from J, the junction contained 13 bases not matched to a gene. The CDR3 region has the DNA TGTGCCACTCAACCCAGGGGGTTTAGCAATGGCTACACCTTC. Its protein product is CATQPRGFSNGYTF. Filled out from reference TRBV15 and TRBJ1-2, the complete variable domain reads DAMVIQNPRYQVTQFGKPVTLSCSQTLNHNVMYWYQQKSSQAPKLLFHYYDKDFNNEADTPDNFQSRRPNTSFCFLDIRSPGLGDTAMYLCATQPRGFSNGYTFGSGTRLTVV.

The chain recombines TRBV27 with TRBJ1-5, with D perhaps matching TRBD1 (6 bases). The ends were cut back, 5 bases at V and 9 bases at J, with 20 bases in the middle. The germline gives CDR1 MNHEY, CDR2 SMNVEV (reference sequence). This CDR3 region has 15 residues. CDR3 in amino acids: CASSGLGAVGSPQHF. CDR3 nucleotides: TGTGCCAGCAGTGGGCTGGGGGCCGTAGGTTCGCCCCAGCATTTT.

The rearrangement joins TRBV5-4 to TRBJ2-1, with 9 positions matching TRBD2. From germline, CDR1 is SGHNT and CDR2 YYREEE (reference sequence). V dropped 4 bases and J dropped 3; count of bases not matched to a gene: 11. This CDR3 has 17 amino acids. Here the CDR3 reads CASSPPSGAVIYNEQFF. The CDR3 region has the DNA TGTGCCAGCAGCCCGCCTAGCGGGGCCGTAATCTACAATGAGCAGTTCTTC. Filled out from reference TRBV5-4 and TRBJ2-1, the complete variable domain reads ETGVTQSPTHLIKTRGQQVTLRCSSQSGHNTVSWYQQALGQGPQFIFQYYREEENGRGNFPPRFSGLQFPNYSSELNVNALELDDSALYLCASSPPSGAVIYNEQFFGPGTRLTVL.

The V gene is TRBV19, the J gene TRBJ2-7; TRBD1 matches at 7 bases. The germline V gene encodes CDR1 LNHDA and CDR2 SQIVND (reference sequence). Trimming took 5 bases from V and 4 from J; bases not matched to a gene: 8. This CDR3 comprises 14 residues. CDR3 coding DNA: TGTGCCAGTAGTGCGGCAGGGGGTGGGTACGAGCAGTACTTC. Amino acids: CASSAAGGGYEQYF.

The chain has TRBV7-8 and TRBJ2-7, with D uncertain. The CDR3 contains 11 residues. Deletions cut 5 bases from V and 5 bases from J, with 7 bases between. CDR1 is SGHVS and CDR2 is FQNEAQ in the germline V gene. CDR3 residues: CASSGRHEQYF. CDR3 bases: TGTGCCAGCAGCGGGCGTCACGAGCAGTACTTC.

This chain joins TRBV19 and TRBJ1-2; 8 nucleotides agree with TRBD1. V was clipped by 1 base and J by 4 bases; unmatched bases: 5. Germline V gene data show CDR1 as LNHDA and CDR2 as SQIVND (reference sequence). This CDR3 has 15 residues. The CDR3 bases are TGTGCCAGTAGTATAGTAAGGACAGGGTCCTATGGCTACACCTTC. It specifies CASSIVRTGSYGYTF.

The rearrangement uses TRBV6-1 and TRBJ2-6, with D possibly being TRBD2 (7 bases). With 11 bases removed from V and 0 bases from J, the gap between germline ends came to 14 bases. The CDR3 covers 15 residues. Germline V gene data show CDR1 as MNHNS and CDR2 as SASEGT. For the CDR3, the DNA is TGTGCCGGGGGGGCAGCGGGCTCTGGGGCCAACGTCCTGACTTTC. Its protein is CAGGAAGSGANVLTF.

The chain links TRBV11-2 to TRBJ2-7; maybe TRBD1 (5 bases). Trimming left V 5 bases short and J 0 bases short, with 11 bases between. Per the germline V gene, CDR1 is SGHAT and CDR2 is FQNNGV. The CDR3 is 14 residues long. As DNA, the CDR3 is TGTGCCAGCAGCCGGAGACAGAACTCCTACGAGCAGTACTTC. Protein sequence: CASSRRQNSYEQYF.

CDR3 DNA sequence: TGTGCCAGCATGGACAGGGGTTATAGCAATCAGCCCCAGCATTTT. It translates to CASMDRGYSNQPQHF. The V and J genes are TRBV2 and TRBJ1-5; 9 nucleotides match TRBD1. V was clipped by 7 bases and J by 0 bases; unmatched bases: 4. CDR1 is SNHLY, CDR2 FYNNEI, per germline. CDR3 length: 15 amino acids.

The chain recombines TRBV18 with TRBJ2-5, with TRBD1 matching 8 bases. Trimming cost V 6 bases and J 5 bases; bases outside gene matches: 11. The CDR3 is 15 residues long. Germline V gene lookup returns CDR1 KGHSH and CDR2 LQKENI. The CDR3 DNA reads TGTGCCAGCTCTCGGGATCGACAGGGGAGGGAGACCCAGTACTTC. This encodes CASSRDRQGRETQYF. Full variable domain (missing parts from reference TRBV18 and TRBJ2-5): NAGVMQNPRHLVRRRGQEARLRCSPMKGHSHVYWYRQLPEEGLKFMVYLQKENIIDESGMPKERFSAEFPKEGPSILRIQQVVRGDSAAYFCASSRDRQGRETQYFGPGTRLLVL.

V and J are TRBV19 and TRBJ2-5; 13 bases are a match to TRBD2. The closer fit of TRBJ2-7 to the DNA end suggests the J call may be wrong. CDR1 LNHDA and CDR2 SQIVND come from the germline V gene (reference sequence). The CDR3 is 15 amino acids. The CDR3 sequence: CASSMGTSGAYEQYF. The CDR3 DNA is TGTGCCAGTAGTATGGGGACTAGCGGGGCGTACGAGCAGTACTTC.

In regard to this clone: This CDR3 is also generated by other DNA sequences in the sample. The chain joins TRBV5-1 to TRBJ2-7; D is unresolved. Looked up from germline, CDR1 is SGHRS and CDR2 is YFSETQ. V dropped 0 bases and J dropped 4 bases, with 8 bases sitting between them. The CDR3 runs to 13 residues. The CDR3 bases are TGCGCCAGCAGCTTGGGGTCGAGTTACGAGCAGTACTTC. Its translation: CASSLGSSYEQYF.

This sequence joins TRBV10-3 and TRBJ2-7, with 9 nucleotides matching TRBD1. Germline V lookup: CDR1 ENHRY, CDR2 SYGVKD. The V segment lost 7 bases and the J segment 1 base; nucleotides outside the gene matches: 5. This CDR3 has 14 amino acids. The CDR3 sequence: CAITPGQGSYEQYF. The CDR3 nucleotides are TGTGCCATCACCCCCGGACAGGGGTCCTACGAGCAGTACTTC.

The gene calls are TRBV6-1 and TRBJ2-5; TRBD1 is a possible D gene (6 bases). There are 17 residues in the CDR3. CDR1 MNHNS and CDR2 SASEGT come from the germline V gene. Trimming removed 0 bases at V and 1 base at J, with 15 bases between. CDR3 loop: CASSEAYYRVIQETQYF. The DNA of the CDR3 is TGTGCCAGCAGTGAAGCGTACTACAGGGTCATCCAAGAGACCCAGTACTTC.

The chain uses TRBV30 and TRBJ1-1; 8 bases match TRBD1. The CDR3 is 13 amino acids. The junction had 7 bases not matched to a gene; V was cut back by 4 bases and J by 6 bases. Germline V gene sequence: CDR1 GTSNPN, CDR2 SVGIG (reference sequence). The CDR3 nucleotides are TGTGCCTGGACAGGGGGCGCAGAGGCTGAAGCTTTCTTT. Its protein is CAWTGGAEAEAFF.

V usage is TRBV7-6 and J usage is TRBJ1-5; no firm D call. Trimming took off 1 base at V and 6 bases at J, with 13 bases between the two ends. CDR1 SGHVS and CDR2 FNYEAQ come from the germline V gene. The CDR3 sequence is 15 residues long. This CDR3 reads CASSLDERGGQPQHF. The CDR3 DNA is TGTGCCAGCAGCTTAGATGAACGGGGAGGTCAGCCCCAGCATTTT. The variable domain in full, with the rest retrieved from reference TRBV7-6 and TRBJ1-5, is GAGVSQSPRYKVTKRGQDVALRCDPISGHVSLYWYRQALGQGPEFLTYFNYEAQQDKSGLPNDRFSAERPEGSISTLTIQRTEQRDSAMYRCASSLDERGGQPQHFGDGTRLSIL.

The chain has TRBV18 and TRBJ1-5; D remains ambiguous. The CDR3 totals 14 residues. Between the trimmed V and J ends, which lost 4 bases and 4 bases, there was a span of 11 bases. The germline V gene has CDR1 KGHSH and CDR2 LQKENI. This CDR3 is CASSREAVNQPQHF. The DNA of the CDR3 is TGTGCCAGCTCACGGGAGGCTGTGAATCAGCCCCAGCATTTT.

The chain carries TRBV4-2 and TRBJ2-1; 7 bases fit TRBD2. The junction had 4 bases not matched to a gene; V was cut back by 0 bases and J by 5 bases. CDR1 and CDR2 (germline): LGHNA, YNFKEQ. The CDR3 is 15 amino acids. The CDR3 DNA is TGTGCCAGCAGCCAAGAAGGGCTAGCGGACAATGAGCAGTTCTTC. It codes for CASSQEGLADNEQFF.

The chain joins TRBV5-1 to TRBJ1-5, with TRBD1 matching over 9 bases. With V trimmed by 4 bases and J by 4 bases, 3 bases remained unmatched. This CDR3 is built from 14 residues. Per germline, CDR1 SGHRS and CDR2 YFSETQ. The CDR3 DNA follows: TGCGCCAGCAGCATGACAGGGGGTAATCAGCCCCAGCATTTT. This encodes CASSMTGGNQPQHF.

The V and J genes are TRBV6-6 and TRBJ1-5, with D possibly TRBD1 on 6 matching bases. The CDR3 sequence is 15 residues long. Germline V CDR1 and CDR2: MNHNY, SVGAGI (reference sequence). V was shortened by 6 bases and J by 5 bases, with 17 bases between the two germline ends. The CDR3 nucleotides are TGTGCCAGCAGCCACGAGCGGGGGCCTGATCAGCCCCAGCATTTT. The encoded protein is CASSHERGPDQPQHF.